This record concerns one T cell receptor beta chain sequence. Its antigen is still unknown. Per germline, CDR1 MGHRA and CDR2 YSYEKL. The CDR3 has 14 amino acids. Trimming took off 1 base at V and 3 bases at J, with 7 bases between the two ends. The sample comes from a study of T cells in Graves' hyperthyroidism and ophthalmopathy. Study context: Peripheral blood specimens were obtained at initial diagnosis, prior to any treatment. Study-wide results and caveats: The model identified upcoming ophthalmopathy a median approximately six months ahead of onset.

There were TCR beta CDR3 regions amplified from RNA transcripts. When the TCR CDR3 underwent first-round RT-PCR, the HTBI primer set was used. TCRdb processed the multiplex PCR reads anew with MiXCR; each CDR3 protein has one entry. The table records hundreds of thousands of distinct CDR3 sequences, 18% of them present only once. Aged 18 to 65, the patients had hyperthyroidism that was newly diagnosed and had lasted under 2 months. The sequenced material came from blood. V is TRBV4-1 and J is TRBJ1-5; D possibly corresponds to TRBD1 (5 bases). The receptor was isolated from a woman aged 45-59 years with Graves' hyperthyroidism that later progressed to Graves' ophthalmopathy. CDR3 sequence: CASSQVRDNQPQHF. Written as DNA, the CDR3 is TGCGCCAGCAGCCAAGTCAGGGACAATCAGCCCCAGCATTTT.